This TCR beta chain was captured by sequencing in a study of regulatory T cells in long-lasting Graves disease (dated by TCRdb to the early 2020s). With respect to the entire study: Newly diagnosed Graves' disease patients had taken antithyroid drugs for less than 3 months. This study used TCR sequencing and RNA sequencing of peripheral blood to compare persistent Graves' disease patients against newly diagnosed Graves' disease patients. The study was conducted in China and was registered as a clinical trial. A total of roughly 35 samples were covered by TCR sequencing, comprising roughly 13 persistent and 20 or so newly diagnosed Graves' disease patients.

This clonotype has just one count. Its antigen remains unidentified. Per-nucleotide qualities are absent, and no much larger clonotype sits a single base away. One read provides weak support. Inclusive of the bounding cysteine and phenylalanine, the CDR3 is 17 residues long. Only the CDR3 part of the read is kept: 51 bases, read in frame from the first base. The germline V gene encodes CDR1 ENHRY and CDR2 SYGVKD. The junction shows trimming of 6 bases on V and 0 bases on J, plus 17 bases between the germline ends. Results the study describes overall, beyond this receptor: The authors acknowledged the small sample size as a limitation that may reduce accuracy. Compared with newly diagnosed patients, patients with persistent Graves' disease had lower TCR Shannon entropy and fewer highly expanded clones, which suggests clonal expansion. Sequencing and analysis were limited to the TCR beta chain. Persistent disease showed preferential use of TRBV28, TRBJ1-2 and TRBJ2-5, whereas newly diagnosed disease favored TRBV20-1 and TRBJ2-1. The study examined only peripheral blood because the primary lesion, thyroid tissue, could not be accessed. Patients with persistent disease shared more public clonotypes (about 3,000) than newly diagnosed patients did (more than 900).

The library was obtained by multiplex PCR. For sequencing, an Illumina HiSeq 4000 was employed. CDR3 regions were amplified by Arm-PCR with iRepertoire HTBI primers to construct TCR beta libraries. Before sequencing, the PCR products underwent gel purification. From the authors' description of their analysis: Gene usage analysis of CDR3 amino acid clonotypes used the 55 to 65 TRBV and 14 to 15 TRBJ segments found across samples. COPE and FqMerger were used to merge the filtered high-quality paired reads into contigs. Contigs were aligned with BLAST to IMGT TRBV, TRBD and TRBJ reference genes, and CDR3 was defined per IMGT. Clonotypes above 0.1% frequency were classified as highly expanded clones. Repertoire diversity was measured by Shannon entropy, and V-J evenness by the Gini coefficient. A clonotype was considered public if more than one individual shared it. The raw public data were reprocessed by TCRdb itself: fastp quality trimming at Q25, MiXCR clonotype calling, in-frame beta chains only. All rows with the same CDR3 protein become a single entry with the most common DNA and genes. The V and J calls reflect TCRdb's pipeline rather than the authors' work. The sample table records 550,000 to 700,000 distinct CDR3 sequences; around 15% of these occur just once. The ten largest clones add up to around 13% of the sample.

The time point label, read with the paper, signifies: newly diagnosed GD, antithyroid drugs for less than 3 months. For both TCR sequencing and RNA sequencing, RNA was extracted from PBMCs in TRIzol. Graves' disease was diagnosed according to American Thyroid Association guidelines. Recruitment of patients was carried out at an endocrinology department in Xi'an, China. From each patient, around 9.3 milliliters of peripheral blood was collected into an EDTA anticoagulant tube. Ficoll Paque Plus density gradient separation was used to isolate PBMCs, and no further T cell sorting was performed. An Agilent 2100 Bioanalyzer and agarose gel were used to assess RNA quality, and a NanoDrop 2000 was used to measure RNA concentration. These data were likewise used in another study, on T cells in Graves' hyperthyroidism and ophthalmopathy. In that second paper, the authors write: A patient counted as having stable Graves' hyperthyroidism if no progression to ophthalmopathy occurred over 18 months of follow-up. Hyperthyroidism patients were newly diagnosed, had a disease duration of under 2 months, and were aged 18 to 65 years. The study excluded patients with uncontrolled infections, other autoimmune diseases, pregnancy or lactation. Clinical symptoms, serum thyroxine and TRAb, thyroid ultrasound, and orbital computed tomography formed the basis for the diagnoses. For the first round of RT-PCR on the TCR CDR3, the HTBI primer set was used together with the Qiagen OneStep RT-PCR kit. Most expanded thyroid clonotypes (frequency above 0.001) were also found in blood, which suggests that blood repertoires may mirror thyroid immune responses. A model built on a 13 V-J signature distinguished ophthalmopathy from stable hyperthyroidism, reaching about 88% sensitivity and 81.08% specificity in cross-validation and 80%/75% in testing. In validation, progression to ophthalmopathy was predicted by the model with 70.59% sensitivity and roughly 76% specificity, a median of 6.5 months before onset. To identify distinguishing TCR V-J signatures, a discovery cohort of about 100 patients was used, comprising 43 with Graves' ophthalmopathy and around 60 with stable Graves' hyperthyroidism. Whether ophthalmopathy could be predicted prospectively was tested in an independent validation cohort made up of some 20 hyperthyroidism patients plus 17 patients who later progressed to ophthalmopathy. The 80 to 100 discovery patients were randomly divided into training and test sets at a 7:3 ratio. The study also compared thyroid tissue and blood T-cell repertoires from about six Graves' hyperthyroidism patients. Once sampling was done, hyperthyroidism patients were given methimazole at a starting dose of 30 mg daily, whereas ophthalmopathy patients were given high-dose intravenous methylprednisolone. Libraries were constructed in a second round of multiplex PCR, after which size selection and purification were carried out. The libraries were sequenced on an Illumina HiSeq2000 using paired-end 100 bp reads. SOAPnuke was used to process the raw data, throwing out any read that contained adapters or uncalled bases, had a mean Phred below 15, or lacked an exact constant-primer or identifier match. COPE v1.2.5 was used to merge high-quality paired reads, and clonotypes were defined as unique nucleotide sequences. MiTCR v1.1 was used to align the clonotypes against IMGT TRBV, TRBD and TRBJ reference segments. Only V-J combinations with frequency above 0.0001, covering 99% to 99.2% of repertoires, were analysed. A TCS score was defined as the ratio of F50 (clonal expansion) to E x V (chaos), with BLOSUM62-based TCRdist applied between CDR3 peptides within each V-J. Welch's t-statistics and random forest reduced approximately 520 V-J features to fewer than 15, which were used in a naive Bayes classifier (R e1071). No statistical method was used to fix the sample size in advance, and group allocation was not hidden from the investigators. According to the paper, TCR Vbeta CDR3 sequencing was carried out on over 130 peripheral blood samples, which came from over 40 ophthalmopathy, around 75 hyperthyroidism and roughly 17 progressor patients.

Sequences were derived from peripheral blood mononuclear cells (PBMCs), sampled at new diagnosis, from a patient treated with antithyroid drugs. The TCR originated in a man younger than 35 with Graves disease. Donor details come from another sample of the same person, matched by shared clones. This chain joins TRBV10-3 to TRBJ2-2; TRBD1 could be the D gene, as 6 bases match. This receptor carries the CDR3 CAISQQRGYSNTGELFF. The bases read TGTGCCATCAGCCAACAAAGGGGGTATTCGAACACCGGGGAGCTGTTTTTT.